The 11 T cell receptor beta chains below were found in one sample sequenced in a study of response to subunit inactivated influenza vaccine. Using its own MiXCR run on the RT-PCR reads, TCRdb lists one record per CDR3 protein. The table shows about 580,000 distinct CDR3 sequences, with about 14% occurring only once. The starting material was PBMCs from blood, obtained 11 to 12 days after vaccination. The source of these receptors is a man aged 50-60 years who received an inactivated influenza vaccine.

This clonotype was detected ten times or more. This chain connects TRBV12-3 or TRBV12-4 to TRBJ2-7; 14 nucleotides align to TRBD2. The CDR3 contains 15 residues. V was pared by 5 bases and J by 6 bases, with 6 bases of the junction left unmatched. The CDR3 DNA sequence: TGTGCCAGCAGTCCGGGACTAGCGGGAGTAGGCGAGCAGTACTTC. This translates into CASSPGLAGVGEQYF.

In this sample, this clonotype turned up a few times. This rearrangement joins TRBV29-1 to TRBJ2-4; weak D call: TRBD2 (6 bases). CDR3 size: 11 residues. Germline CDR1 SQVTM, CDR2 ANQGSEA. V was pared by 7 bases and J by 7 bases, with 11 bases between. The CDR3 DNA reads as TGCAGCGCAACTAGCCGGAACATTCAGTACTTC. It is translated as CSATSRNIQYF.

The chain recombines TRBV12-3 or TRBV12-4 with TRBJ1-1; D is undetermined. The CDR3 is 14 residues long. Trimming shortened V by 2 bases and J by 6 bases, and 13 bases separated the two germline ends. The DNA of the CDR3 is TGTGCCAGCAGTTTATCGCAGGCTAACTCTGAAGCTTTCTTT. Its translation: CASSLSQANSEAFF.

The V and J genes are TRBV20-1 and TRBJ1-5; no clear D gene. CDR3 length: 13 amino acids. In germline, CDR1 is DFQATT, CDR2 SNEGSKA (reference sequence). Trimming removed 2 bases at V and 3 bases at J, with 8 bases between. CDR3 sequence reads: CSARQVPNQPQHF. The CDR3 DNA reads TGCAGTGCTAGACAGGTCCCCAATCAGCCCCAGCATTTT.

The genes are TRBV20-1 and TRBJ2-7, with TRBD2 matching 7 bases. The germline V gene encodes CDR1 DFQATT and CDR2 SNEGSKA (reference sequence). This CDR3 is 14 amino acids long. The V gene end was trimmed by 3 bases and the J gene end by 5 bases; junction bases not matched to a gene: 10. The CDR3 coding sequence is TGCAGTGCTAGTGGGGAGACTAGCACCAACGAGCAGTACTTC. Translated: CSASGETSTNEQYF.

This CDR3 reads CASSSREERAYEQYF. In DNA form, the CDR3 reads TGTGCCAGCAGTTCCCGGGAGGAGCGGGCCTACGAGCAGTACTTC. The chain links TRBV12-3 or TRBV12-4 to TRBJ2-7, with 7 bases fitting TRBD2. The CDR3 extends over 15 amino acids. With 4 bases clipped from V and 2 bases from J, the junction kept 8 bases outside the gene matches.

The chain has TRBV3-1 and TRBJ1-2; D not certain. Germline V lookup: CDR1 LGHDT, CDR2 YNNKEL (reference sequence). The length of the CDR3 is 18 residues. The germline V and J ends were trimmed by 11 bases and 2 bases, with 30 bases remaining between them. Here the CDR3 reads CAGYISGSQPASNYGYTF. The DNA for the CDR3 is TGTGCCGGATATATTAGTGGCAGCCAGCCAGCCTCAAACTATGGCTACACCTTC.

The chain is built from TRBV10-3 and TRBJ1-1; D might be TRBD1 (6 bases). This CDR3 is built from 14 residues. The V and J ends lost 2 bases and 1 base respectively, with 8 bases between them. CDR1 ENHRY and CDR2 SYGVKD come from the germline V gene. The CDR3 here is CAISELQGNTEAFF. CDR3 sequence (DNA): TGTGCCATCAGTGAGCTACAGGGGAACACTGAAGCTTTCTTT.

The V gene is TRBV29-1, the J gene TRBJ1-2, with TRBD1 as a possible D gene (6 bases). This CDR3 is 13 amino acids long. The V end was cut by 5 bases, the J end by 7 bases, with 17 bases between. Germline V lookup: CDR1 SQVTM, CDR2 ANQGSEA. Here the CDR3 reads CSVYGRGGFGYTF. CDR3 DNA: TGCAGCGTTTACGGCAGGGGTGGTTTTGGCTACACCTTC.

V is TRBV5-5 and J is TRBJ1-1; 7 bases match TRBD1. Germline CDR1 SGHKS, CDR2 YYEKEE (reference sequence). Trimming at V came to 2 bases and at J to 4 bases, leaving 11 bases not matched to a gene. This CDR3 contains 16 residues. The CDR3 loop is CASSFDPGGLRTEAFF. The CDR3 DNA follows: TGTGCCAGCAGCTTTGACCCAGGGGGGCTCCGCACTGAAGCTTTCTTT.

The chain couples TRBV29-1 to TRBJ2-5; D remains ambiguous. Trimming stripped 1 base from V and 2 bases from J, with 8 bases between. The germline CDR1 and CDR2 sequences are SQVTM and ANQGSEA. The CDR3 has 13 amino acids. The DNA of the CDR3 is TGCAGCGTTGAAGGGGGTGGGCAAGAGACCCAGTACTTC. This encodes CSVEGGGQETQYF.